This T cell receptor beta chain was retrieved from a study of CD8+ T cells in alopecia areata. Across the whole study: Treatment of the treated patients consisted of oral tofacitinib, 5 to 10 mg twice daily.

Treatment of the sample: oral pan-JAK inhibitor, 5-10 mg twice daily. Researchers gathered lesional scalp punch biopsies and peripheral blood from patients with alopecia areata. Regarding this clone: Its antigen is not known.

V was trimmed by 3 bases and J by 5 bases, leaving 11 bases between them. Germline loops: CDR1 SGDLS, CDR2 YYNGEE. The CDR3 is made up of 13 amino acids. Extraction and reverse transcription of RNA yielded cDNA as the sequencing template. Assay used: immunoSEQ multiplex PCR; TCRdb lists only in-frame clones, some missing. The sample records roughly 110,000 clones, 56% being singletons. Study-wide results and caveats: In scalp and blood, many expanded lesional clones persisted during tofacitinib. Besides other cells, scalp samples also yield sequences of resident alphabeta T cells from normal skin.

The sample here was CD4+ T cells sorted from blood, taken at week 24, from a patient treated with tofacitinib. The chain links TRBV9 to TRBJ2-5, with D possibly TRBD2 on 7 matching bases. The TCR originated in a human donor with alopecia areata. In DNA, the CDR3 is TGTGCCAGCAGCGCGGGGGGCGGTGAGACCCAGTACTTC. The encoded protein is CASSAGGGETQYF. Combining the CDR3 with reference TRBV9 and TRBJ2-5 gives the whole variable domain DSGVTQTPKHLITATGQRVTLRCSPRSGDLSVYWYQQSLDQGLQFLIQYYNGEERAKGNILERFSAQQFPDLHSELNLSSLELGDSALYFCASSAGGGETQYFGPGTRLLVL.